This T cell receptor (beta chain) was sequenced for a study of PD-1 blockade in mismatch repair-deficient tumors (dated by TCRdb to 2016 to 2017). Broadly, across the study: Between September 2013 and September 2016, the trial enrolled some 91 consecutive patients with roughly 13 mismatch repair-deficient cancer types, every one of whom had been previously treated and was progressing. Deep sequencing of TCR CDR3 regions was used to track tumor-associated T cell clones in peripheral blood of patients responding to PD-1 blockade. What the work shows at the level of the full study, not this receptor alone: Three of seven peptides elicited clonal expansion, yielding 140 to 150 unique blood TCRs, seven also found in tumor; all positive peptides derived from frameshift mutations. Tumor-resident clones, often undetectable in blood before treatment, expanded rapidly after pembrolizumab and then contracted, generally before radiologic responses.

Concerning this clone: Its antigen remains unidentified. Base-call qualities are not available, and no considerably larger clone is one nucleotide away.

CDR1 is given as DFQATT and CDR2 as SNEGSKA, both from the germline V gene (reference sequence). The CDR3 spans 10 residues, from the cysteine through the phenylalanine. Here the CDR3 DNA is all that survives: 30 bases in frame from base 1. The junction shows trimming of 5 bases on V and 10 bases on J, plus 9 bases between the germline ends. Libraries came from the immunoSEQ multiplex PCR assay. The source study handled its data this way. A clone was classified as neoantigen-specific if the clone expanded significantly in response to the relevant peptide and did not expand significantly in response to any other peptide tested. TCRdb retrieved this table from immuneACCESS and kept in-frame rearrangements only. Not all clones are present; in checked studies, unresolved V genes account for under half, and no reason is known for the remainder. V and J calls plus clone size are reproduced from that table; the DNA served to infer D and trimming. This sample has over 13,000 clones in its table, and 84% of those were observed once. 9.5% to 13% of the sample is held by the ten biggest clonotypes.

According to the study, the label for this sample's time point signals: roughly ten-day in vitro stimulation with candidate neoantigen peptide 5. For each enrolled patient, mismatch repair deficiency was established using either polymerase chain reaction or immunohistochemistry. A few patients who responded to pembrolizumab therapy underwent TCR sequencing. About 7 ELISpot-reactive candidate neoantigen peptides were each used in an approximately 11-day in vitro stimulation before TCR sequencing. A control culture without peptide was run identically and served as baseline for clone fold-change calculations. Pembrolizumab PD-1 blockade was prospectively tested in advanced mismatch repair-deficient cancers, regardless of tissue of origin, in the phase II trial.

The material was cells cultured in vitro, obtained from a patient treated with pembrolizumab. The chain is assembled from TRBV20-1 and TRBJ2-1; the D gene remains uncertain. The clonotype was recovered from an adult with mismatch repair-deficient cancer. The DNA reads TGCAGTGCTGGGCCTTACGAGCAGTTCTTC. Its translation reads: CSAGPYEQFF.